This T cell receptor beta chain came from a study of a mutant IDH1 vaccine in newly diagnosed glioma. In the study overall: Beginning 4-6 weeks after radiotherapy alone, or with temozolomide cycles, vaccination took place. Study findings and constraints: With respect to changes in top peripheral T cell clonotypes, pseudoprogression seemed unrelated.

The V gene's germline CDR1 is SGHDT and CDR2 YYEEEE. The CDR3 consists of 13 residues. V trimming: 5 bases; J trimming: 6 bases; junction bases outside the gene matches: 4. Worth noting for this clone: Its specificity is unknown.

The time point denotes: week 5, during vaccination. One vaccine dose held 300 ug of mutant IDH1 20-mer peptide and came with topical imiquimod. Clones were sequenced by immunoSEQ multiplex PCR, and TCRdb holds only the in-frame ones, with some missing. This sample has approximately 32,000 clones, with 45% to 70% found just once. The receptor was derived from a woman under 30 with glioma. The sequences come from PBMCs, collected from a glioma patient whose treatment included an IDH1 peptide vaccine. The chain combines TRBV5-6 with TRBJ2-7; 11 bases agree with TRBD1. The CDR3 loop is CASSPGTGGEQYF. The CDR3 DNA sequence: TGTGCCAGCAGTCCCGGGACAGGGGGCGAGCAGTACTTC.